The clone carrying this TCR beta chain was seen only once. The data were obtained in a study of blood T cell repertoires in COVID-19. The protocol was immunoSEQ multiplex PCR, while the TCRdb copy is restricted to in-frame clones and leaves out a portion. The sample lists over 150,000 clones; over 75% were seen once. V shed 4 bases, J shed 2 bases, and the junction held 7 bases outside the gene matches. The CDR3 covers 15 residues. Germline CDR1 is LGHNA and CDR2 is YSLEER. This clonotype originated in a man aged 55-75 years with COVID-19, enrolled during active disease. The chain links TRBV4-3 to TRBJ2-5, with 7 nucleotides matching TRBD2. Sequenced sample: peripheral blood. The CDR3 nucleotides are TGCGCCAGCAGCCGGGGGGGAGGCCCTCAAGAGACCCAGTACTTC. It specifies CASSRGGGPQETQYF.